This T cell receptor (beta chain) was identified in a study of T-cell memory formation after mild COVID-19. Study overall: TCR clustering was largely donor specific. Regarding the study as a whole: Some clones that responded turned up in pre-infection memory, which suggests that cross-reactive memory joined in. Clones contracting across day 15 to 85 had a balanced CD4/CD8 profile; later expanding clones leaned CD4+.

Between the trimmed V and J ends, which lost 5 bases and 3 bases, there was a span of 10 bases. Germline values: CDR1 SEHNR, CDR2 FQNEAQ (reference sequence). CDR3 length: 14 amino acids. TCRdb fed the 5' RACE reads into MiXCR, producing one record per CDR3 protein. Counted here are roughly 180,000 distinct CDR3 sequences, under 20% occurring once; the ten biggest clones make up roughly 3.9%. The table lists this clonotype with a few counts. Its antigen remains unidentified. The sequencing sample was made of PBMCs or a T cell subset sorted from them (not recorded which). The clonotype was recovered from a man aged 18 to 30 who had mild COVID-19 (a few samples of this study predate the infection). Cell type and time point are not known. The V call is TRBV7-9, the J call TRBJ2-2; the D gene is possibly TRBD1 (5 bases). The CDR3 reads CASSHDSDTGELFF. DNA for the CDR3: TGTGCCAGCAGCCACGACAGTGACACCGGGGAGCTGTTTTTT.